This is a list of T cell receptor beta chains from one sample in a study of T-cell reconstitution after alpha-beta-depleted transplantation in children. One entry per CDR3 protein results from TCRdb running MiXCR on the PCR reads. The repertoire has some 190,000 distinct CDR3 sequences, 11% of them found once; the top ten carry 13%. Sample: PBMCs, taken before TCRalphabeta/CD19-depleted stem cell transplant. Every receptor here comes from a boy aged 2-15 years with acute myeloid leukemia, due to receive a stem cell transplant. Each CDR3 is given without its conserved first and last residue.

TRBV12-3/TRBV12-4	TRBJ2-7	ASSLAEEQY
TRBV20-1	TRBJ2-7	SAREIAGGVYEQY
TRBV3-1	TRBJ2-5	ATCQGRGLAGSETQY
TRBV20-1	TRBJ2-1	SAKAGNNEQF
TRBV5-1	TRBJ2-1	ASSSYISSYNEQF
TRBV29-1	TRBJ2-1	SVSVVFSYNEQF
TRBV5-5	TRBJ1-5	ASSPSSVGNQPQH
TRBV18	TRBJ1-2	ASSPRRDYGYT
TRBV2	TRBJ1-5	ASSEKGYNQPQH
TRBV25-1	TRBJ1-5	ASSGRDSNQPQH
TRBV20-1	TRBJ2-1	SAPLGSHNEQF
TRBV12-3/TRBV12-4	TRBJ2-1	ASSFGPGGENEQF
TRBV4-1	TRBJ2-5	ASSYPARGGYQETQY
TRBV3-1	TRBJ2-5	ASSKTTFRGETQY
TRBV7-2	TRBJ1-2	ASSLEPVEGNGYT
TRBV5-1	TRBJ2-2	ASSPREQNTGELF
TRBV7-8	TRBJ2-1	ASSLGGRARDEQF
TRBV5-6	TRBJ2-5	ASSTRLGYQETQY
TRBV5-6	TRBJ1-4	ASSFGGGNEKLF
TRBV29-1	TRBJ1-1	SVDGGAQGRPTEAF
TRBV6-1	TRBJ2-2	ASSPSLGTSGPNTGELF
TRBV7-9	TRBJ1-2	ASSQSRAGYT
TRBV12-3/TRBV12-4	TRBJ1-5	ASSFPGQGNQPQH
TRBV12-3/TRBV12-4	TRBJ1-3	ASSLYGTGNTIY
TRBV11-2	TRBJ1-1	ASSQMIARAAF
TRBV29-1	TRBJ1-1	SVVTPEAF
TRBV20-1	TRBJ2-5	SATLGRETQY
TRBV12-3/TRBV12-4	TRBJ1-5	ASSLGGPHQPQH
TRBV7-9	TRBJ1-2	ASLGVYGYT
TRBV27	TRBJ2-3	ASSPRTSGPRPSTDTQY
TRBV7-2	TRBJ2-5	ASSLFGWETQY
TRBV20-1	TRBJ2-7	SARDYGDEQY
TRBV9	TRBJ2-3	ASSVQGGGTDTQY
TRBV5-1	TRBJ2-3	ASSPDGGGRAETQY
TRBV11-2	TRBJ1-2	ASSLGTGGSYGYT
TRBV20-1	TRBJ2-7	SAPDRGYEQY
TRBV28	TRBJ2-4	ASSFLFGTSGENIQY
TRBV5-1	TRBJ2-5	ASLGPFDRSGKETQY
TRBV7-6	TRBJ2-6	ASSSGRDRVSGANVLT
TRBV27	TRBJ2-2	ASSPNDLGSGELF
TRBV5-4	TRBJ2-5	ASSPPSGPSRGETQY
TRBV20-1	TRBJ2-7	SATGLAGVWEQY
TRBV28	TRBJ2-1	ASTPSGTSSNEQF
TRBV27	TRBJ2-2	ASSYLSGLAGGKGRELF
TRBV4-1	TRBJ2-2	ASSQGRELF
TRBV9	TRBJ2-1	ASSGTGSSYNEQF